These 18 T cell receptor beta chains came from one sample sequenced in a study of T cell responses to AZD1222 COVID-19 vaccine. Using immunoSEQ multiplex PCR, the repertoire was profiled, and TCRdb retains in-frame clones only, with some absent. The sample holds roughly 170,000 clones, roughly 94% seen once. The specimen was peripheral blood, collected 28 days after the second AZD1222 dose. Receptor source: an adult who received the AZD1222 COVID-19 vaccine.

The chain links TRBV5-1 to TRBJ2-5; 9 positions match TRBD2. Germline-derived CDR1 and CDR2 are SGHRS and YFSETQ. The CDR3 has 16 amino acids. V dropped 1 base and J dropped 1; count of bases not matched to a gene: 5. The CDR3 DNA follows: TGCGCCAGCAGCTTGATACCGGGACTAGCCCAAGAGACCCAGTACTTC. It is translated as CASSLIPGLAQETQYF. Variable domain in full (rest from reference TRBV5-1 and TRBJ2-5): KAGVTQTPRYLIKTRGQQVTLSCSPISGHRSVSWYQQTPGQGLQFLFEYFSETQRNKGNFPGRFSGRQFSNSRSEMNVSTLELGDSALYLCASSLIPGLAQETQYFGPGTRLLVL.

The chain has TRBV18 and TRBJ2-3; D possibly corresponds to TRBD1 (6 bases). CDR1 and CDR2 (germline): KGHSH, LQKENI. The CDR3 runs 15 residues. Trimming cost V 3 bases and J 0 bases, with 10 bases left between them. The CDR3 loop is CASSPLDSSTDTQYF. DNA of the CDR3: TGTGCCAGCTCACCTTTGGACAGTAGCACAGATACGCAGTATTTT.

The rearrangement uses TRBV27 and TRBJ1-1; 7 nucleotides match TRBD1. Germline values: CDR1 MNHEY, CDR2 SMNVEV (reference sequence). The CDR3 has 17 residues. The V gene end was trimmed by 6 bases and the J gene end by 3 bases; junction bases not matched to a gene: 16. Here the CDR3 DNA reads TGTGCCAGCAGACCCTACACAGGGGTTCGGGGCCACACTGAAGCTTTCTTT. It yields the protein CASRPYTGVRGHTEAFF.

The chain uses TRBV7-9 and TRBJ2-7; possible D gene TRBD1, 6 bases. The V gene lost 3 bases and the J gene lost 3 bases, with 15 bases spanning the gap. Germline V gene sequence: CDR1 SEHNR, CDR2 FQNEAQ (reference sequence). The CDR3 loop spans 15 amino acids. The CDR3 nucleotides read TGTGCCAGCAGCTTTTTAAACAGGGACCTCTACGAGCAGTACTTC. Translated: CASSFLNRDLYEQYF.

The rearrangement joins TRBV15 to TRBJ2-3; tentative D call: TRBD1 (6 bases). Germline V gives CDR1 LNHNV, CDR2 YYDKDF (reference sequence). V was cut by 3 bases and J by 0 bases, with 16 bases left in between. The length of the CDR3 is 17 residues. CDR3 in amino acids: CATSRIPRTVSTDTQYF. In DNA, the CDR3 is TGTGCCACCAGCAGGATTCCTAGGACAGTTAGCACAGATACGCAGTATTTT.

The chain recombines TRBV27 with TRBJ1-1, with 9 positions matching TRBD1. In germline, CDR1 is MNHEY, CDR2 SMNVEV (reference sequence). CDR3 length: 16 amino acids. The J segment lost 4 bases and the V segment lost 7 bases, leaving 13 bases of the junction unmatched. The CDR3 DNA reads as TGTGCCAGCATCCGATTCGGACAGGGGATCGGCACTGAAGCTTTCTTT. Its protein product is CASIRFGQGIGTEAFF.

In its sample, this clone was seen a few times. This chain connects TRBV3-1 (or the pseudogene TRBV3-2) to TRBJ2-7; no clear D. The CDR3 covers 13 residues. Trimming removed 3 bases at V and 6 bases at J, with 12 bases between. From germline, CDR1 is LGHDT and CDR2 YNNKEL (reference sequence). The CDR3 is CASSHDGLGEQYF. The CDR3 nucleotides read TGTGCCAGCAGCCACGACGGGCTAGGCGAGCAGTACTTC.

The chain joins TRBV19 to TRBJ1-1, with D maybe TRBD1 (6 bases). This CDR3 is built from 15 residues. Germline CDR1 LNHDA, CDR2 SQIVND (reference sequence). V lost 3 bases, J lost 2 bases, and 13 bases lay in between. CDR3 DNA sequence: TGTGCCAGTAGTATTAGTGCGGGACACAACACTGAAGCTTTCTTT. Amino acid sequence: CASSISAGHNTEAFF.

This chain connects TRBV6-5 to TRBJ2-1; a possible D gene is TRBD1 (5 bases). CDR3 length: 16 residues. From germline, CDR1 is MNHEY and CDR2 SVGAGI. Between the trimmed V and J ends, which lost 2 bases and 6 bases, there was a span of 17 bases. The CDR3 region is CASSYPRVGGGNEQFF. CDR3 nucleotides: TGTGCCAGCAGTTACCCCAGGGTAGGTGGTGGCAATGAGCAGTTCTTC.

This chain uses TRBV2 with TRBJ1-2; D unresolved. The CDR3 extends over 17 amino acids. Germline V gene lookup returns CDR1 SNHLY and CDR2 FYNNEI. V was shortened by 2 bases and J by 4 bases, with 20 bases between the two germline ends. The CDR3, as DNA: TGTGCCAGCAGTGAATCCGACTCTCCTAAAGGGTTCTATGGCTACACCTTC. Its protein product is CASSESDSPKGFYGYTF.

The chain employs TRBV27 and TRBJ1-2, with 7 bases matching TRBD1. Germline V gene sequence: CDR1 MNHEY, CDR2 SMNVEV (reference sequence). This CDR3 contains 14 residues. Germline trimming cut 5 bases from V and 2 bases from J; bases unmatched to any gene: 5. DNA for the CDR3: TGTGCCAGCAGTCCGGGACAGAGGAACTATGGCTACACCTTC. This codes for CASSPGQRNYGYTF.

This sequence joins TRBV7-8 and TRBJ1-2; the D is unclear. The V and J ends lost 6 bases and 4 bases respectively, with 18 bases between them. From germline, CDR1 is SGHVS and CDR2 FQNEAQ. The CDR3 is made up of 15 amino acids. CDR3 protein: CASSPLTTRLYGYTF. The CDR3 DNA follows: TGTGCCAGCAGTCCCCTGACAACGCGGCTCTATGGCTACACCTTC. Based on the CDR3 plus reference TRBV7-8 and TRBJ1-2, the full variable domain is GAGVSQSPRYKVAKRGQDVALRCDPISGHVSLFWYQQALGQGPEFLTYFQNEAQLDKSGLPSDRFFAERPEGSVSTLKIQRTQQEDSAVYLCASSPLTTRLYGYTFGSGTRLTVV.

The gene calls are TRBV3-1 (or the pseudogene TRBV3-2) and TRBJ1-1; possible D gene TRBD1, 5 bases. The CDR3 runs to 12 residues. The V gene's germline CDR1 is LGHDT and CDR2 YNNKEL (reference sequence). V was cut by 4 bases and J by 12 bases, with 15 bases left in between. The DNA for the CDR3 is TGTGCCAGCAGCCTGGGACGTCGAGATCCTTTCTTT. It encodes CASSLGRRDPFF.

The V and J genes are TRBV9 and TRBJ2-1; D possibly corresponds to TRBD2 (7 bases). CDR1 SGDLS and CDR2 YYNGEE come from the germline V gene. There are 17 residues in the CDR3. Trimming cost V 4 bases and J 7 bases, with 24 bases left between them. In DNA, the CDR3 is TGTGCCAGCAGCCCCCATCTAGGGGGGGGGACGGTAAATGAGCAGTTCTTC. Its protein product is CASSPHLGGGTVNEQFF.

The CDR3 DNA reads TGTGCCAGCAGCCAAGGTAGGACAGGGGGCACTGAAGCTTTCTTT. Translated: CASSQGRTGGTEAFF. The chain combines TRBV14 with TRBJ1-1, with 10 bases that match TRBD1. This CDR3 is 15 amino acids long. The ends lost 1 base at V and 4 bases at J; junction bases unmatched: 3. Looked up from germline, CDR1 is SGHDN and CDR2 is FVKESK.

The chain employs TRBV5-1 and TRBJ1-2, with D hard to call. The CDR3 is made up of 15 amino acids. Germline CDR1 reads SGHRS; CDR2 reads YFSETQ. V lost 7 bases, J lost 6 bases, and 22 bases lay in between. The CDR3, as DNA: TGCGCCAGCCGCTCTCAGAGAGGAGAGCTGAATGGCTACACCTTC. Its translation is CASRSQRGELNGYTF.

The CDR3 DNA reads as TGCGCCAGCAGCACCCGACTAGGGACTGAGCAGTTCTTC. It translates to CASSTRLGTEQFF. The chain recombines TRBV4-1 with TRBJ2-1; weak D call: TRBD2 (6 bases). Germline V gene sequence: CDR1 MGHRA, CDR2 YSYEKL. This CDR3 contains 13 residues. V dropped 5 bases and J dropped 9 bases, with 14 bases sitting between them.

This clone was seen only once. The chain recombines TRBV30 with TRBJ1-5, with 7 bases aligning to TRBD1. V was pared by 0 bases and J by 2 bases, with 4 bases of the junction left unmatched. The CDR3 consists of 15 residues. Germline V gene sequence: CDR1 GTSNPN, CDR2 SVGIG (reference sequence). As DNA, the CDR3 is TGTGCCTGGAGTGTACCCGGGACAGGCAATCAGCCCCAGCATTTT. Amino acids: CAWSVPGTGNQPQHF.